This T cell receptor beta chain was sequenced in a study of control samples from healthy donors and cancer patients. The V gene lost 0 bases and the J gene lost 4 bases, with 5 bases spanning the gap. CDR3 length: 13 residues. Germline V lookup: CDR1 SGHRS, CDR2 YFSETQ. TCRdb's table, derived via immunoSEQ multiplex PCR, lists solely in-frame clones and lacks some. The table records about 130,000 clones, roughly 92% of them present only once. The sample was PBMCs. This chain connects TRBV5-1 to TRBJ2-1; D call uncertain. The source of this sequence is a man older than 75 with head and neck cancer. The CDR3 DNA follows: TGCGCCAGCAGCTTGGAGCCGTACAATGAGCAGTTCTTC. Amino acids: CASSLEPYNEQFF.